One TCR beta chain is described in this entry. The junction departs from germline at one end; a sequencing error may be responsible. The data were taken from a study of shared T cell receptors in the human thymus. The protocol was immunoSEQ multiplex PCR, while the TCRdb copy is restricted to in-frame clones and leaves out a portion. The sample carries hundreds of thousands of clones, around 87% recorded once. CDR3 length equals 16 residues. The germline V gene encodes CDR1 SGHRS and CDR2 YFSETQ. These same data were also listed under a study on human thymus T cells. As that study records: The study used thymus tissue resected during corrective heart surgery. Among thymic and blood repertoires, usage of V and J genes appeared biased. The related literature has documented a marked overlap of thymic repertoires among unrelated individuals.

The specimen was thymocytes. The genes are TRBV5-1 and TRBJ1-2, with 10 bases that match TRBD1. This clonotype was sampled from a boy younger than two with a congenital heart defect. The CDR3 sequence is CASSFSRQGAQIGYTF. The CDR3 DNA sequence: TGCGCCAGCAGCTTCTCCCGACAGGGGGCGCAAATTGGCTACACCTTT.